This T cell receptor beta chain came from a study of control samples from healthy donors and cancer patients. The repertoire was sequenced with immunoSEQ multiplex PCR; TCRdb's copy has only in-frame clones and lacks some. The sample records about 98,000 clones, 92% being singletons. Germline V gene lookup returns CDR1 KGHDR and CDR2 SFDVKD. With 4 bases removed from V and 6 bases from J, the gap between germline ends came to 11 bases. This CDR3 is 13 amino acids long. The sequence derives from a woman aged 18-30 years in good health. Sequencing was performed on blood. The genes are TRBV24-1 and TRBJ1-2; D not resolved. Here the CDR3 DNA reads TGTGCCACCAGTGAGTCGGGGTTGGATGGCTACACCTTC. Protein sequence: CATSESGLDGYTF.